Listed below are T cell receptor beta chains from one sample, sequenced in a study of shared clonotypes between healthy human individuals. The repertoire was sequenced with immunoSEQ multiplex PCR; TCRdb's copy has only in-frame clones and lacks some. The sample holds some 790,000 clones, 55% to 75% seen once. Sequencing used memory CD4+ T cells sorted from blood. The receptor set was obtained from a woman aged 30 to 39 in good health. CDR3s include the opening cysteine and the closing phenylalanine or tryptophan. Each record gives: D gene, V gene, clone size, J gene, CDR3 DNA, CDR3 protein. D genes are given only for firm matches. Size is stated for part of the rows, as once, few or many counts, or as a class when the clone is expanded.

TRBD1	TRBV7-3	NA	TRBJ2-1	TGTGCCAGCAGCTTAGGGTCAGGGGGTTCTCACAATGAGCAGTTCTTC	CASSLGSGGSHNEQFF
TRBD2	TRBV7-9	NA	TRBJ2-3	TGTGCCAGCAGCTTATCTCTCGGACTAGATTTCCAGTATTTT	CASSLSLGLDFQYF
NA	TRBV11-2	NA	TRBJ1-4	TGTGCCAGCAGCCGATTTGCAACTAATGAAAAACTGTTTTTT	CASSRFATNEKLFF
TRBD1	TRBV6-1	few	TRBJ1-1	TGTGCCAGCAGTTGGACAGGGTCGGCTTTCTTT	CASSWTGSAFF
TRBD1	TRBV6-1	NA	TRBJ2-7	TGTGCCAGCATGCGGGACAGGGGCTACGAGCAGTACTTC	CASMRDRGYEQYF
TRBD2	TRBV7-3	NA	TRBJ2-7	TGTGCCAGCAGCCCACGCGGGGGTTGGCACGAGCAGTACTTC	CASSPRGGWHEQYF
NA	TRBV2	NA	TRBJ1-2	TGTGCCAGCAGGACGCAGGGCAGGGAACTATCTGGCTACACCTTC	CASRTQGRELSGYTF
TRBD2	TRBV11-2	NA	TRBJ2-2	TGTGCCAGCAGCTTGGCGGGAGGGAGCACCGGGGAGCTGTTTTTT	CASSLAGGSTGELFF
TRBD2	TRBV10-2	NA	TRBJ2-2	TGCGCCAGCAGTGAGTCGAGCGGGAGGGCCTCGGGCGGGGAGCTGTTTTTT	CASSESSGRASGGELFF
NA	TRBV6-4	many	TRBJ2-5	TGTGCCAGCAGTCCCGATGGGGGGGAGACCCAGTACTTC	CASSPDGGETQYF
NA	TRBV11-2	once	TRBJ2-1	TGTGCCAGCAGCTTCGGGCGGATAGCCACCAATGAGCAGTTCTTC	CASSFGRIATNEQFF
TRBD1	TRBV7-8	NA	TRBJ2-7	TGTGCCAGCAGCTACGGTCGGACAGGCGTTAACGAGCAGTACTTC	CASSYGRTGVNEQYF
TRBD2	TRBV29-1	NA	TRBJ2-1	TGCAGCGCTAGGCTAGCGGACAATGAGCAGTTCTTC	CSARLADNEQFF
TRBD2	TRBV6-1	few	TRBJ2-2	TGTGCCAGCAGCGCGGGGGGAGACACCGGGGAGCTGTTTTTT	CASSAGGDTGELFF
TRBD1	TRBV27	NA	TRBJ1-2	TGTGCCAGCAGCTCGGACAGGGGCTATGGCTACACCTTC	CASSSDRGYGYTF
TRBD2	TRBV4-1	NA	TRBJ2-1	TGCGCCAGCAGCCAAGATGCACTAGCGGTGGGGCGGCAGTTCTTC	CASSQDALAVGRQFF
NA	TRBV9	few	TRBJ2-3	TGTGCCAGCAGCCCTCGCCGGGTAGGTAGCACAGATACGCAGTATTTT	CASSPRRVGSTDTQYF
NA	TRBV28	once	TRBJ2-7	TGTGCCAGCAGTTCCGGACACCTTACCTACGAGCAGTACTTC	CASSSGHLTYEQYF
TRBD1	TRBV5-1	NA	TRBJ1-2	TGCGCCAGCAGCGGAGGGACAGACTTCTATGGCTACACCTTC	CASSGGTDFYGYTF
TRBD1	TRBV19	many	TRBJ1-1	TGTGCCAGTAGTATAGTACCAGGGGGGACTGAAGCTTTCTTT	CASSIVPGGTEAFF
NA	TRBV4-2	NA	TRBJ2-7	TGTGCCAGCAGCCAAGATCTCGGGCCCGTTGACGAGCAGTACTTC	CASSQDLGPVDEQYF
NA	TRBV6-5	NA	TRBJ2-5	TGTGCCAGCAGTTTGGACAGTGGTCAAGAGACCCAGTACTTC	CASSLDSGQETQYF
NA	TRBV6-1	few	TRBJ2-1	TGTGCCAGCAGGGGTACGGGGGCGGCCAATGAGCAGTTCTTC	CASRGTGAANEQFF
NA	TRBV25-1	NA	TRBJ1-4	TGTGCCAGCAGTGAAAGAGCGGCGGTTAATGAAAAACTGTTTTTT	CASSERAAVNEKLFF
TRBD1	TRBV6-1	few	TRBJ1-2	TGTGCCAGCAGCGGGGACAGCCTGAGCGGGAATGGCTACACCTTC	CASSGDSLSGNGYTF
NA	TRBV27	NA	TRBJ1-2	TGTGCCAGCCGCGAGGCGGACAGCTTTAACTATGGCTACACCTTC	CASREADSFNYGYTF
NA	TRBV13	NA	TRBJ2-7	TGTGCCAGCAGCCCCCGCCGGGACCGCCCGTGGGAGCAGTACTTC	CASSPRRDRPWEQYF
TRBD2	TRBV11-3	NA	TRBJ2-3	TGTGCCAGCAGCTTAGGTTTGGGGGCGGGAGGTACGCAGTATTTT	CASSLGLGAGGTQYF
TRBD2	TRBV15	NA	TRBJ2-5	TGTGCCACCAGCAGAGCGGGACTAGCAGAAGAGACCCAGTACTTC	CATSRAGLAEETQYF
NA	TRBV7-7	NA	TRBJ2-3	TGTGCCAGCAGCTTAGGGCGGCGCACAGATACGCAGTATTTT	CASSLGRRTDTQYF
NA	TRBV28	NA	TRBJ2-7	TGTGCCAGCAGACGGGGGACAAACTCCTACGAGCAGTACTTC	CASRRGTNSYEQYF
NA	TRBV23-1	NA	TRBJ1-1	TGCGCCAGCAGTCACTACGCCCGGGACGGAGCCCCAGACCGATTGAACACTGAAGCTTTCTTT	CASSHYARDGAPDRLNTEAFF
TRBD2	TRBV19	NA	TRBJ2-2	TGTGCCAGTAGTTCTCCGGGACTAGCGGATTCTAACACCGGGGAGCTGTTTTTT	CASSSPGLADSNTGELFF
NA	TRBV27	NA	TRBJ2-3	TGTGCCAGCAGTTCGACACTAGCCTCAGATACGCAGTATTTT	CASSSTLASDTQYF
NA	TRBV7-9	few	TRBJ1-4	TGTGCCAGCAGCTTAGAATCAACAGGTTCGGTTGAAAAACTGTTTTTT	CASSLESTGSVEKLFF
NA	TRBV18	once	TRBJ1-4	TGTGCCAGCTCACCGACAGTAACTAATGAAAAACTGTTTTTT	CASSPTVTNEKLFF
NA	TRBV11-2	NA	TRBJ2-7	TGTGCCAGCAGCTTGAGCGGACGAAGCTCCTACGAGCAGTACTTC	CASSLSGRSSYEQYF
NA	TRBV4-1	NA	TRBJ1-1	TGCGCCAGCAGCCAAGACAGGGAAGCTTTCTTT	CASSQDREAFF
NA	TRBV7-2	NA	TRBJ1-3	TGTGCCAGCAGCCAGTGGACATACTCTGGAAACACCATATATTTT	CASSQWTYSGNTIYF
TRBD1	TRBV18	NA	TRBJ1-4	TGTGCCAGCTCACCACCTGGGACAGGGCACGAAAAACTGTTTTTT	CASSPPGTGHEKLFF
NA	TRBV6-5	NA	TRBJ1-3	TGTGCCAGCAGTTACCACCGAGCCTCTGGAAACACCATATATTTT	CASSYHRASGNTIYF
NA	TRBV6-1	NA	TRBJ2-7	TGTGCCACCGTCCGGGACGGATTCTACGAGCAGTACTTC	CATVRDGFYEQYF
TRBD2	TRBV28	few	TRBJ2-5	TGTGCCAGCACTGATGCGGGTACTAGCGCAGAGACCCAGTACTTC	CASTDAGTSAETQYF
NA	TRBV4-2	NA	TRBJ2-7	TGTGCCAGCAGCCGTGAAACCGGGAACTACGAGCAGTACTTC	CASSRETGNYEQYF
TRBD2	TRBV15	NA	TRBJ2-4	TGTGCCACCAGCAGAGGGGCTAAGGCTAGCGGGATGCTTGACATTCAGTACTTC	CATSRGAKASGMLDIQYF